This TCR beta chain derives from a study of shared T cell receptors in the human thymus. The protocol was immunoSEQ multiplex PCR, while the TCRdb copy is restricted to in-frame clones and leaves out a portion. The sample records hundreds of thousands of clones, about 90% being singletons. This CDR3 has 15 amino acids. The germline V gene has CDR1 MGHRA and CDR2 YSYEKL. The ends lost 5 bases at V and 0 bases at J; junction bases unmatched: 5. The sample was also linked to a second study, of human thymus T cells.

Sequencing used thymocytes. This chain links TRBV4-1 with TRBJ2-3; TRBD2 matches 7 bases. The source is a boy younger than two with a congenital heart defect. In DNA, the CDR3 is TGCGCCAGCAGCGGTCCGGGGGGAAGCACAGATACGCAGTATTTT. Encoded protein: CASSGPGGSTDTQYF.